This T cell receptor (beta chain) derives from a study of OX40 agonist ivuxolimab in advanced cancers. The study, taken as a whole, reports: Among the lowest levels of clonal expansion were found in partial responders at 0.1-3.0 mg/kg.

As for this clone: What it recognizes is unknown.

Generated by immunoSEQ multiplex PCR, the TCRdb table keeps only in-frame clones and is missing some. The sample carries about 69,000 clones, 80% to 95% recorded once. The TCR originated in an adult with an advanced solid tumor such as melanoma, head and neck, liver or kidney cancer. Material: CD4+ or CD8+ T cells sorted from blood, obtained in a trial of the OX40 agonist ivuxolimab.

CDR3 residues: CSAPTGSNTEAFF. CDR3 nucleotides: TGCAGCGCCCCGACAGGGTCGAACACTGAAGCTTTCTTT. The V call is TRBV29-1, the J call TRBJ1-1; 7 bases align to TRBD1. The CDR3 consists of 13 residues. Germline V CDR1 and CDR2: SQVTM, ANQGSEA. The V segment lost 7 bases and the J segment 1 base; nucleotides outside the gene matches: 6. Together with reference TRBV29-1 and TRBJ1-1, the CDR3 gives the full variable domain: SAVISQKPSRDICQRGTSLTIQCQVDSQVTMMFWYRQQPGQSLTLIATANQGSEATYESGFVIDKFPISRPNLTFSTLTVSNMSPEDSSIYLCSAPTGSNTEAFFGQGTRLTVV.